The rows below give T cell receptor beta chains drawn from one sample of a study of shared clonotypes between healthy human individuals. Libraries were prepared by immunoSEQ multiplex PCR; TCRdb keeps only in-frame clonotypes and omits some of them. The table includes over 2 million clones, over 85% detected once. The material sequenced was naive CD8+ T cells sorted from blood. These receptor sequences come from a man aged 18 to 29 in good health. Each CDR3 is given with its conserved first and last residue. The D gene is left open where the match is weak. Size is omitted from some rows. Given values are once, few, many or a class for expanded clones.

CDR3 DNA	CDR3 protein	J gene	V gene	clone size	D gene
TGCGCCAGCAGCCAAGACCTGTACGAGCAGTACTTC	CASSQDLYEQYF	TRBJ2-7	TRBV4-1	.	.
TGTGCCAGCAGCTTCGGACCCACAGATACGCAGTATTTT	CASSFGPTDTQYF	TRBJ2-3	TRBV6-5	.	.
TGTGCCAGCAGCACGGGACAGGGCCTCTCCTACGAGCAGTACTTC	CASSTGQGLSYEQYF	TRBJ2-7	TRBV5-5	.	TRBD1
TGCAGCGTGGGAGTGGACAGTCTGTACGAGCAGTACTTC	CSVGVDSLYEQYF	TRBJ2-7	TRBV29-1	.	.
TGTGCCAGCAGCTTGGTCGGCACAGGGCCCCAGCATTTT	CASSLVGTGPQHF	TRBJ1-5	TRBV7-2	.	.
TGTGCCAGCAGCCGCGGCGTGGGGCCGAACTTC	CASSRGVGPNF	TRBJ1-2	TRBV28	once	.
TGCGCCAGCAGTTTCAACCGGGACGGCTCCTACGAGCAGTACTTC	CASSFNRDGSYEQYF	TRBJ2-7	TRBV10-1	.	.
TGTGCCAGCAGCGTAGAGGGTGACAGGGCCGGCGAGCAGTACTTC	CASSVEGDRAGEQYF	TRBJ2-7	TRBV9	.	TRBD1
TGCAGCGTTGGGACGCTGCCAGGTGGCTCCTACAATGAGCAGTTCTTC	CSVGTLPGGSYNEQFF	TRBJ2-1	TRBV29-1	.	.
TGTGCCAGCAGTTGGGACAGCTATGGCTACACCTTC	CASSWDSYGYTF	TRBJ1-2	TRBV27	.	TRBD1